The 27 T cell receptor beta chains listed next were all sequenced from one sample in a study of PD-L1 blockade in urothelial cancer. Assay: immunoSEQ multiplex PCR; the TCRdb copy retains only in-frame clones and omits some. The repertoire consists of under 30,000 clones, with about 87% occurring once and the leading ten covering roughly 3%. Sequenced here: PBMCs, sampled around atezolizumab (anti-PD-L1) treatment. These receptors all stem from a man aged 50 to 60 with urothelial cancer.

This clone was detected only once. This chain connects TRBV27 to TRBJ2-1, with 9 bases matching TRBD1. Trimming removed 6 bases from V and 2 bases from J; junction bases left unmatched: 5. There are 15 residues in the CDR3. CDR1 and CDR2 (germline): MNHEY, SMNVEV (reference sequence). CDR3 nucleotides: TGTGCCAGCAGCCTAACAGGGGGCCCCTACAATGAGCAGTTCTTC. Translating gives CASSLTGGPYNEQFF.

The chain couples TRBV23-1 to TRBJ2-7, with D perhaps matching TRBD2 (6 bases). TRBV23-1 is sorted into the ORF group, with uncertain function. This CDR3 contains 12 residues. V lost 2 bases and J lost 6, with 8 bases in between. CDR3 protein: CASSQRGSEQYF. As DNA, the CDR3 is TGCGCCAGCAGTCAACGGGGGTCCGAGCAGTACTTC.

The chain carries TRBV19 and TRBJ2-5; 8 bases agree with TRBD1. Unmatched junction bases numbered 7, after V lost 6 bases and J lost 1 base. The CDR3 spans 15 residues. Germline CDR1 LNHDA, CDR2 SQIVND (reference sequence). The CDR3 sequence is CASSPGTGPQETQYF. The CDR3 DNA follows: TGTGCCAGTAGCCCCGGGACAGGCCCCCAAGAGACCCAGTACTTC.

This chain joins TRBV6-5 and TRBJ1-1; TRBD1 might be the D (5 bases). Germline-derived CDR1 and CDR2 are MNHEY and SVGAGI. Trimming cost V 6 bases and J 7 bases, with 9 bases left between them. The CDR3 runs to 11 residues. CDR3 bases: TGTGCCAGCAGCTCGGGGGTTGAAGCTTTCTTT. This codes for CASSSGVEAFF.

This chain links TRBV6-6 with TRBJ1-2, with D hard to call. Germline V gives CDR1 MNHNY, CDR2 SVGAGI (reference sequence). Trimming took off 4 bases at V and 2 bases at J, with 11 bases between the two ends. The CDR3 is made up of 14 amino acids. CDR3 DNA sequence: TGTGCCAGCAGTTTTGGACTGCTGAACTATGGCTACACCTTC. As protein: CASSFGLLNYGYTF.

The chain recombines TRBV27 with TRBJ2-1; 8 bases align to TRBD1. Germline V gene data show CDR1 as MNHEY and CDR2 as SMNVEV (reference sequence). Unmatched junction bases numbered 6, after V lost 2 bases and J lost 9 bases. The CDR3 is made up of 14 amino acids. DNA of the CDR3: TGTGCCAGCAGTTTACGCGACAGGGGCAGTGAGCAGTTCTTC. Amino acid sequence: CASSLRDRGSEQFF.

The chain is built from TRBV29-1 and TRBJ2-5, with 7 bases identical to TRBD2. Per germline, CDR1 SQVTM and CDR2 ANQGSEA. This CDR3 contains 14 residues. V was clipped by 7 bases and J by 5 bases; unmatched bases: 13. CDR3 sequence (DNA): TGCAGCGGTTTGGGGGGAGGGCTTCGCGAGACCCAGTACTTC. This encodes CSGLGGGLRETQYF.

The rearrangement joins TRBV30 to TRBJ1-5; D unresolved. V was shortened by 2 bases and J by 4 bases, with 9 bases between the two germline ends. CDR3 length: 13 residues. Per the germline V gene, CDR1 is GTSNPN and CDR2 is SVGIG (reference sequence). The CDR3 nucleotides read TGTGCCTGGAGTTACGCGGGTAATCAGCCCCAGCATTTT. It specifies CAWSYAGNQPQHF.

This chain uses TRBV4-1 with TRBJ2-3, with D tentatively TRBD1 (6 bases). V lost 3 bases to trimming and J lost 7 bases, with 17 bases between them. The CDR3 is 15 residues long. The germline gives CDR1 MGHRA, CDR2 YSYEKL. The CDR3 spells CASSQGAGPGNTQYF. As DNA, the CDR3 is TGCGCCAGCAGCCAGGGGGCGGGCCCGGGGAATACGCAGTATTTT.

The chain combines TRBV2 with TRBJ1-6; TRBD1 agrees at 9 bases. V dropped 7 bases and J dropped 8; count of bases not matched to a gene: 3. The CDR3 has 13 amino acids. From germline, CDR1 is SNHLY and CDR2 FYNNEI. The CDR3 reads CASIRQGDSPLHF. CDR3 in DNA: TGTGCCAGCATTCGACAGGGGGATTCACCCCTCCACTTT.

The chain has TRBV11-3 and TRBJ2-1, with 16 nucleotides matching TRBD2. In germline, CDR1 is SGHNT, CDR2 YENEEA. The junction had 7 bases not matched to a gene; V was cut back by 5 bases and J by 15 bases. The CDR3 spans 14 residues. The CDR3 DNA reads TGTGCCAGCAGCGAGGGACTAGCGGGGGGGCGACGGTTCTTC. Protein product: CASSEGLAGGRRFF.

CDR3 coding DNA: TGTGCCATCAGTGGGACAGGGAATGAAAAACTGTTTTTT. As protein: CAISGTGNEKLFF. The gene calls are TRBV10-3 and TRBJ1-4; 8 nucleotides align to TRBD1. Germline V CDR1 and CDR2: ENHRY, SYGVKD. The V segment lost 4 bases and the J segment 5 bases; nucleotides outside the gene matches: 0. The CDR3 loop spans 13 amino acids.

V gene TRBV4-1 combines with J gene TRBJ1-2; D is possibly TRBD1 (6 bases). V lost 0 bases and J 1 base, leaving 18 bases between the germline ends. Germline assignment: CDR1 MGHRA and CDR2 YSYEKL. The CDR3 loop spans 18 amino acids. CDR3 region: CASSQEDRFWGLNYGYTF. The CDR3 bases are TGCGCCAGCAGCCAAGAAGACAGGTTCTGGGGGCTTAACTATGGCTACACCTTC.

As DNA, the CDR3 is TGTGCCAGCAGTTTGTTTAGCCGGGAGACCCAGTACTTC. Translated: CASSLFSRETQYF. V gene TRBV28 combines with J gene TRBJ2-5; D is undetermined. Germline CDR1 and CDR2: MDHEN and SYDVKM. The CDR3 is 13 amino acids. V gave up 3 bases and J gave up 5 bases, with 10 bases separating them.

The chain employs TRBV7-7 and TRBJ2-1; D not resolved. Trimming stripped 5 bases from V and 8 bases from J, with 19 bases between. CDR1 is SSHAT and CDR2 is FNYEAQ in the germline V gene (reference sequence). The CDR3 covers 15 residues. The DNA for the CDR3 is TGTGCCAGCAGCCCTTCATCCCTTCCGAGTGATGAGCAGTTCTTC. Its translation: CASSPSSLPSDEQFF.

The chain links TRBV9 to TRBJ2-1, with 10 positions matching TRBD1. Germline loops: CDR1 SGDLS, CDR2 YYNGEE. The J segment lost 3 bases and the V segment lost 4 bases, leaving 7 bases of the junction unmatched. CDR3 size: 16 residues. The CDR3: CASSPAGTGVYNEQFF. In DNA, the CDR3 is TGTGCCAGCAGCCCCGCCGGGACAGGGGTCTACAATGAGCAGTTCTTC.

The chain employs TRBV11-2 and TRBJ2-3, with TRBD2 matching 9 bases. Germline CDR1 SGHAT, CDR2 FQNNGV. The CDR3 covers 16 residues. Trimming removed 5 bases from V and 2 bases from J; junction bases left unmatched: 8. The CDR3 region has the DNA TGTGCCAGCAGCCCCATAGCGGGGGCCCTCACAGATACGCAGTATTTT. Protein sequence: CASSPIAGALTDTQYF.

The V gene is TRBV15, the J gene TRBJ2-7, with D possibly being TRBD2 (5 bases). V lost 4 bases and J lost 4, with 20 bases in between. Germline values: CDR1 LNHNV, CDR2 YYDKDF (reference sequence). This CDR3 spans 16 amino acids. CDR3 DNA sequence: TGTGCCACCAGCACCTCCCTCCGGGGTGGGCCTTACGAGCAGTACTTC. Residues: CATSTSLRGGPYEQYF.

The chain links TRBV11-2 to TRBJ2-3; the D gene is possibly TRBD2 (7 bases). V was shortened by 4 bases and J by 8 bases, with 19 bases between the two germline ends. Germline V gives CDR1 SGHAT, CDR2 FQNNGV. CDR3 length: 15 residues. CDR3 DNA: TGTGCCAGCAGCTCTGGGGGGGCGCCTAGGATTACGCAGTATTTT. Translated, it gives CASSSGGAPRITQYF.

This sequence joins TRBV5-1 and TRBJ2-7; 7 nucleotides align to TRBD1. The CDR3 is 15 amino acids. Losses at the gene ends were 0 bases for V and 3 bases for J; bases not matched to a gene: 6. Germline CDR1 is SGHRS and CDR2 is YFSETQ. In nucleotides, the CDR3 is TGCGCCAGCAGCTTGGGACAGGGAATTCTCTACGAGCAGTACTTC. Translated, it gives CASSLGQGILYEQYF.

In this sample, this clone turned up a few times. V is TRBV6-4 and J is TRBJ2-1; 10 nucleotides align to TRBD2. The V segment lost 0 bases and the J segment 8 bases; nucleotides outside the gene matches: 4. The CDR3 has 15 amino acids. Germline V gene data show CDR1 as MRHNA and CDR2 as SNTAGT. DNA for the CDR3: TGTGCCAGCAGTGACTCGATAGCGGGGGGCGATGAGCAGTTCTTC. Translated: CASSDSIAGGDEQFF.

The table lists this clone with a count of one. The chain carries TRBV4-1 and TRBJ1-2; TRBD1 might be the D (5 bases). V lost 0 bases and J 7 bases, leaving 12 bases between the germline ends. CDR1 and CDR2 from the germline V gene are MGHRA and YSYEKL. This CDR3 comprises 14 residues. The CDR3 DNA sequence: TGCGCCAGCAGCCAAGATTTCAGGGTTGGTGGCTACACCTTC. Translation gives CASSQDFRVGGYTF.

The J gene is TRBJ2-3, the V gene TRBV12-5; TRBD2 agrees at 12 bases. V shed 3 bases, J shed 5 bases, and the junction held 3 bases outside the gene matches. The CDR3 is 15 amino acids. Germline assignment: CDR1 LGHNT and CDR2 FRNRAP. This CDR3 reads CASGFPSGGVDTQYF. CDR3 coding DNA: TGTGCTAGTGGTTTCCCTAGCGGGGGGGTAGATACGCAGTATTTT.

This clone was seen just once. The chain uses TRBV7-9 and TRBJ2-5, with D tentatively TRBD1 (6 bases). The CDR3 consists of 15 residues. The V gene's germline CDR1 is SEHNR and CDR2 FQNEAQ (reference sequence). Trimming took off 1 base at V and 5 bases at J, with 14 bases between the two ends. The CDR3 loop reads CASSLVNRAGETQYF. In DNA, the CDR3 is TGTGCCAGCAGCTTAGTCAACAGGGCTGGGGAGACCCAGTACTTC.

The genes are TRBV18 and TRBJ2-2, with D possibly matching TRBD2 (6 bases). This CDR3 region has 19 residues. The germline gives CDR1 KGHSH, CDR2 LQKENI. The V and J ends lost 4 bases and 1 base respectively, with 22 bases between them. The DNA of the CDR3 is TGTGCCAGCTCACTAAGTAGGTCTTCGGTAGCGGAGAACACCGGGGAGCTGTTTTTT. Its protein is CASSLSRSSVAENTGELFF.

The chain uses TRBV27 and TRBJ1-2; 8 nucleotides line up with TRBD1. The germline gives CDR1 MNHEY, CDR2 SMNVEV (reference sequence). V lost 4 bases and J lost 2; bases outside the gene matches: 12. The CDR3 is made up of 17 amino acids. The CDR3 loop is CASSSPSRDRQNYGYTF. CDR3 DNA: TGTGCCAGCAGTTCCCCTTCCAGGGACAGGCAAAACTATGGCTACACCTTC.

V and J are TRBV6-1 and TRBJ2-1; 7 bases are shared with TRBD1. With 6 bases clipped from V and 4 bases from J, the junction kept 9 bases outside the gene matches. CDR1 is MNHNS, CDR2 SASEGT, per germline. CDR3 size: 15 residues. CDR3 sequence (DNA): TGTGCCAGCAGACTAGGGGGCGGGCTATACAATGAGCAGTTCTTC. Translated, it gives CASRLGGGLYNEQFF.